This TCR beta chain was profiled in a study of breast tumors, draining lymph nodes, adjacent tissues. CDR3 length: 13 amino acids. Looked up from germline, CDR1 is SGDLS and CDR2 is YYNGEE. V was shortened by 2 bases and J by 7 bases, with 9 bases between the two germline ends. The lymph nodes were axillary draining lymph nodes from breast cancer patients. A remark on this clonotype: Its antigen is undetermined.

Study results and caveats: Tumor TCR diversity was below lymph nodes but above nontumor tissue. That most tumor T cells come from lymph nodes remained unproven. Most tumor T cells seemingly derive from lymph node, then expand in tumor. Luminal-like breast cancer showed significantly greater tumor-nontumor repertoire similarity than basal-like breast cancer did.

TCRdb re-called the multiplex PCR reads through MiXCR, storing one row per CDR3 protein. The sample consists of tens of thousands of distinct CDR3 sequences, approximately 30% of them appearing once. The clonotype was recovered from a female donor with breast cancer. Some clones in this sample may be carry-over from other donors' samples. The chain uses TRBV9 and TRBJ1-4; tentatively, D is TRBD1 (6 bases). Material for sequencing was axillary lymph node tissue. This CDR3 reads CASSVTGSEKLFF. CDR3 coding DNA: TGTGCCAGCAGCGTCACAGGGAGTGAAAAACTGTTTTTT.